This TCR beta chain originates from a study of cytomegalovirus exposure and HLA in healthy donors. CDR1 MNHNS and CDR2 SASEGT come from the germline V gene. There are 16 residues in the CDR3. V lost 2 bases to trimming and J lost 9 bases, with 20 bases between them. With 60 Vbeta and 13 Jbeta primers, the PCR was carried out. TCRdb's copy holds only in-frame clones and misses some; the assay was immunoSEQ multiplex PCR. Found here are roughly 200,000 clones; the top ten clones hold less than 6.5%. The source is a man younger than 40 in good health and CMV-seronegative. The specimen sequenced was PBMCs. The chain uses TRBV6-1 and TRBJ2-1; tentatively, D is TRBD1 (6 bases). CDR3 residues: CASSEPTEWGHIEQFF. CDR3 in DNA: TGTGCCAGCAGTGAACCAACGGAGTGGGGGCACATTGAGCAGTTCTTC.